This passage covers 18 T cell receptor beta chains from one sample sequenced in a study of CD8 T cells in ankylosing spondylitis. TCRdb re-called the 5' RACE reads with MiXCR, one entry per CDR3 protein. The sample has fewer than 550,000 distinct CDR3 sequences, 5.3% seen once. These TCRs are of unknown antigen specificity. Study observations and caveats: What appeared characteristic of ankylosing spondylitis blood was a TCR beta motif of under 10 highly homologous variants.

Material: blood, either unsorted or a sorted T cell fraction (not recorded which). These receptors all stem from a male donor with ankylosing spondylitis.

This clonotype was counted ten times or more. This chain connects TRBV6-1 to TRBJ1-2, with TRBD1 matching over 12 bases. From germline, CDR1 is MNHNS and CDR2 SASEGT. CDR3 length equals 15 residues. V shed 5 bases, J shed 8 bases, and the junction held 9 bases outside the gene matches. CDR3 nucleotides: TGTGCCAGCAGTCCCGGGGCGGGACAGGGGGCCGGCTACACCTTC. Amino acids: CASSPGAGQGAGYTF.

This clonotype was seen a few times. The chain combines TRBV14 with TRBJ2-1; D not resolved. Trimming stripped 1 base from V and 5 bases from J, with 6 bases between. This CDR3 comprises 13 residues. Germline CDR1 and CDR2: SGHDN and FVKESK. CDR3 sequence reads: CASSQGADNEQFF. Here the CDR3 DNA reads TGTGCCAGCAGCCAAGGGGCAGACAATGAGCAGTTCTTC.

This clonotype was seen repeatedly, ten times or more. The V gene is TRBV7-9, the J gene TRBJ1-2; TRBD1 might be the D (6 bases). V lost 6 bases, J lost 0 bases, and 11 bases lay in between. Germline CDR1 reads SEHNR; CDR2 reads FQNEAQ (reference sequence). There are 14 residues in the CDR3. DNA for the CDR3: TGTGCCAGCAGGGCGGGACAAACTAACTATGGCTACACCTTC. Amino acids: CASRAGQTNYGYTF.

The chain recombines TRBV20-1 with TRBJ2-7, with D maybe TRBD2 (5 bases). CDR3 length equals 15 residues. CDR1 is DFQATT, CDR2 SNEGSKA, per germline (reference sequence). V lost 1 base to trimming and J lost 9 bases, with 22 bases between them. In nucleotides, the CDR3 is TGCAGTGCTAGAGGCGAAAAATGGCGCCTCAGCGGGCAGTACTTC. Its translation: CSARGEKWRLSGQYF.

This clonotype appeared many times. The V and J genes are TRBV10-3 and TRBJ2-5; maybe TRBD2 (6 bases). The CDR3 has 14 residues. The V gene's germline CDR1 is ENHRY and CDR2 SYGVKD. V was shortened by 4 bases and J by 3 bases, with 12 bases between the two germline ends. As DNA, the CDR3 is TGTGCCATCAGTGGGGGACTCTCCGAAGAGACCCAGTACTTC. Residues: CAISGGLSEETQYF.

This clonotype appeared many times. V is TRBV6-2 or TRBV6-3 and J is TRBJ1-5, with unresolved D. V was shortened by 3 bases and J by 2 bases, with 5 bases between the two germline ends. The CDR3 sequence is 13 residues long. CDR1 MNHEY and CDR2 SVGEGT come from the germline V gene. The CDR3 reads CASSYGGNQPQHF. CDR3 DNA: TGTGCCAGCAGTTATGGAGGCAATCAGCCCCAGCATTTT.

The chain couples TRBV10-2 to TRBJ1-5, with 10 bases matching TRBD1. Germline lookup yields CDR1 WSHSY and CDR2 SAAADI. After removal of 3 bases from V and 5 bases from J, the junction contained 4 bases not matched to a gene. This CDR3 spans 15 amino acids. The CDR3 spells CASSDRDRGDQPQHF. CDR3 in DNA: TGCGCCAGCAGTGACAGGGACAGGGGCGATCAGCCCCAGCATTTT.

The rearrangement uses TRBV24-1 and TRBJ2-4; possible D gene TRBD2, 6 bases. Between the trimmed V and J ends, which lost 5 bases and 6 bases, there was a span of 7 bases. This CDR3 is built from 12 residues. Germline V gene data show CDR1 as KGHDR and CDR2 as SFDVKD. This chain's CDR3 is CATSGDSNIQYF. CDR3 coding DNA: TGTGCCACCAGTGGGGACTCAAACATTCAGTACTTC.

The sample holds many counts of this clonotype. The rearrangement links TRBV24-1 to TRBJ1-2; unclear D gene. Germline V CDR1 and CDR2: KGHDR, SFDVKD. CDR3 length equals 12 residues. Trimming cost V 3 bases and J 8 bases, with 9 bases left between them. The chain's CDR3 is CATSDPTSGYTF. DNA for the CDR3: TGTGCCACCAGTGATCCGACGTCCGGCTACACCTTC.

This clonotype was counted at least ten times. The chain links TRBV20-1 to TRBJ2-5; D is unclear. Germline V CDR1 and CDR2: DFQATT, SNEGSKA (reference sequence). The V end was cut by 4 bases, the J end by 3 bases, with 12 bases between. The CDR3 totals 13 residues. CDR3 nucleotides: TGCAGTGCTAAAGCGTTAATTAAAGAGACCCAGTACTTC. The encoded protein is CSAKALIKETQYF.

This clonotype appeared many times. The chain carries TRBV29-1 and TRBJ2-7, with D possibly TRBD2 on 5 matching bases. Germline lookup yields CDR1 SQVTM and CDR2 ANQGSEA. This CDR3 comprises 12 residues. V lost 7 bases and J lost 3, with 13 bases in between. The CDR3 reads CSALGVGYEQYF. In DNA, the CDR3 is TGCAGCGCCCTGGGAGTAGGCTACGAGCAGTACTTC.

This clonotype appeared many times. The rearrangement links TRBV4-3 to TRBJ1-4; D gene ambiguous. CDR3 length: 15 amino acids. V was trimmed by 1 base and J by 0 bases, leaving 6 bases between them. Germline CDR1 and CDR2: LGHNA and YSLEER. CDR3 bases: TGCGCCAGCAGCCAAGCGAAGGCAACTAATGAAAAACTGTTTTTT. It is translated as CASSQAKATNEKLFF.

The table lists this clonotype with many counts. The chain employs TRBV11-2 and TRBJ2-1, with 8 bases lining up with TRBD2. With 6 bases clipped from V and 0 bases from J, the junction kept 7 bases outside the gene matches. The CDR3 runs to 16 residues. Germline CDR1 is SGHAT and CDR2 is FQNNGV. The CDR3 DNA is TGTGCCAGCAGTCGAGCGGGAGCGGCCTCCTACAATGAGCAGTTCTTC. It translates to CASSRAGAASYNEQFF.

To note about this clonotype: This may stem from a read error, because a much larger clone lies one nucleotide away. The rearrangement uses TRBV7-9 and TRBJ1-3; D remains unclear. V gave up 2 bases and J gave up 2 bases, with 7 bases separating them. Germline lookup yields CDR1 SEHNR and CDR2 FQNEAQ (reference sequence). CDR3 size: 14 residues. For the CDR3, the DNA is TGTGCCAGCAGCTTAATGGCAGCTGGAAACACCATATATTTT. It translates to CASSLMAAGNTIYF.

This clonotype has only a few counts. The chain couples TRBV5-1 to TRBJ1-1; D is unclear. Trimming removed 4 bases at V and 0 bases at J, with 10 bases between. The CDR3 consists of 14 residues. Per the germline V gene, CDR1 is SGHRS and CDR2 is YFSETQ. This CDR3 is CASSIRRMNTEAFF. The DNA of the CDR3 is TGCGCCAGCAGCATCCGCAGAATGAACACTGAAGCTTTCTTT.

This clonotype was observed at least ten times. The chain combines TRBV12-3 or TRBV12-4 with TRBJ1-4; D remains unclear. The CDR3 runs to 11 residues. Trimming removed 5 bases from V and 6 bases from J, with 4 bases in between. The CDR3 reads CASSGYEKLFF. The CDR3 DNA follows: TGTGCCAGCAGTGGCTATGAAAAACTGTTTTTT.

This clonotype was counted ten times or more. The V gene is TRBV10-3, the J gene TRBJ1-5; no reliable D call. V was cut by 0 bases and J by 4 bases, with 10 bases left in between. The CDR3 runs to 15 residues. Germline CDR1 and CDR2: ENHRY and SYGVKD. The CDR3 loop is CAISESVGRNQPQHF. The CDR3 coding sequence is TGTGCCATCAGTGAGTCAGTTGGCCGGAATCAGCCCCAGCATTTT.

This clonotype showed up just a few times. The genes are TRBV27 and TRBJ1-2; D may be TRBD1 (5 bases). The CDR3 sequence is 13 residues long. The V end lost 5 bases, the J end lost 8 bases, and 15 bases lay between the germline ends. Looked up from germline, CDR1 is MNHEY and CDR2 is SMNVEV (reference sequence). CDR3 amino acids: CASSPRRGGGYTF. In DNA form, the CDR3 reads TGTGCCAGCAGTCCCAGGAGGGGTGGCGGCTACACCTTC.